This T cell receptor beta chain was profiled in a study of Ad26.COV2.S vaccination and SARS-CoV-2 variants. Turning to the study itself: Vaccine-arm donor from the placebo-controlled COV1001 Ad26.COV2.S trial. Ad26.COV2.S shots went into the muscle once or twice, 56 days apart.

Only in-frame clones appear in the TCRdb table, and some are missing; sequencing was by immunoSEQ multiplex PCR. This sample has some 640,000 clones; 80% to 90% occur once, and the top ten carry 1.5%. A remark on this clone: Other DNA sequences in this specimen translate into the identical CDR3.

The germline CDR1 and CDR2 sequences are LGHDT and YNNKEL (reference sequence). Trimming cost V 2 bases and J 5 bases, with 9 bases left between them. The length of the CDR3 is 13 residues. Stated treatment: some 20 received Ad26.COV2.S at low or high dose, single or two shots; roughly five received placebo; per-sample allocation not given. The samples were gathered on day 63 after the first injection of vaccine or placebo. The sequenced sample was peripheral blood, obtained in a trial of Ad26.COV2.S vaccine versus placebo. The J gene is TRBJ1-2, the V gene TRBV3-1 (or the pseudogene TRBV3-2); D unclear. The receptor was derived from a person between 18 and 65 years old who received the Ad26.COV2.S COVID-19 vaccine or a placebo. The CDR3 DNA is TGTGCCAGCAGCCAATCCACCGATTATGGCTACACCTTC. Translating it yields CASSQSTDYGYTF.